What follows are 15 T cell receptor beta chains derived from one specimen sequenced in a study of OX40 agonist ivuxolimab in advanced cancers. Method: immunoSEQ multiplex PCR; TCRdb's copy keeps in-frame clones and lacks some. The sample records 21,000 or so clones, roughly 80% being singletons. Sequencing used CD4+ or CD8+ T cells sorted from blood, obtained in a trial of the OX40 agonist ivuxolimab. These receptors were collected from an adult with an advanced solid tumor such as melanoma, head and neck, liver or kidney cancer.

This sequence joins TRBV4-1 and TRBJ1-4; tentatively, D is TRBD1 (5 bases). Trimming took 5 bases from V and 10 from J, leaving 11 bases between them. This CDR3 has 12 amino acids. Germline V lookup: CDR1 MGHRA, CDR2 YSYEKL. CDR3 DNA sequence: TGCGCCAGCAGCTGGGACGGCACAAAACTGTTTTTT. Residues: CASSWDGTKLFF.

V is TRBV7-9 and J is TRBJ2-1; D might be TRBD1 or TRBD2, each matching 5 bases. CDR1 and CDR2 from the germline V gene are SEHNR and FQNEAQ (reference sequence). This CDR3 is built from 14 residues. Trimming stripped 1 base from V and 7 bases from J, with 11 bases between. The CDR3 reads CASSLVAWGNEQFF. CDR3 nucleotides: TGTGCCAGCAGCTTAGTCGCATGGGGGAATGAGCAGTTCTTC.

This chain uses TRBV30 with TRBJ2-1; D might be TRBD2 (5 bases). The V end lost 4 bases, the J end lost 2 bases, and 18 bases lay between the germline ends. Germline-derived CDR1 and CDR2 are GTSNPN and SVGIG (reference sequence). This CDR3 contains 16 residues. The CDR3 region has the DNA TGTGCCTGGATAGGAGGCGCCGGGGTGGCCTACAATGAGCAGTTCTTC. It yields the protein CAWIGGAGVAYNEQFF.

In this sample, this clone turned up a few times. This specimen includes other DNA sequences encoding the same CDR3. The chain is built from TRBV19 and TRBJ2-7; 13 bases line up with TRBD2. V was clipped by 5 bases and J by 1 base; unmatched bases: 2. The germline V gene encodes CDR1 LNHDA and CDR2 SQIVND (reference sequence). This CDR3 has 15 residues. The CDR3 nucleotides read TGTGCCAGTAGTGGGGGACTAGCGGGGTCCTACGAGCAGTACTTC. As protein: CASSGGLAGSYEQYF.

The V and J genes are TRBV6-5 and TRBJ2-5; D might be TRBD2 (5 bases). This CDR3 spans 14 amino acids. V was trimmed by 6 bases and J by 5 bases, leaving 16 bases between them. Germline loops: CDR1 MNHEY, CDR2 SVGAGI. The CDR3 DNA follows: TGTGCCAGCAGGACGTGGGAGAAGTCGGAGACCCAGTACTTC. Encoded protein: CASRTWEKSETQYF.

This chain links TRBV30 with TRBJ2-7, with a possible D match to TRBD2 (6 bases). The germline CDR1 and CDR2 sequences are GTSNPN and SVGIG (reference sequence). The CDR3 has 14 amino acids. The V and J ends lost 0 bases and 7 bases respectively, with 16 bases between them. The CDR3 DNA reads TGTGCCTGGAGTGTGGGAGGCCACTTCTCGGAGCAGTACTTC. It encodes CAWSVGGHFSEQYF.

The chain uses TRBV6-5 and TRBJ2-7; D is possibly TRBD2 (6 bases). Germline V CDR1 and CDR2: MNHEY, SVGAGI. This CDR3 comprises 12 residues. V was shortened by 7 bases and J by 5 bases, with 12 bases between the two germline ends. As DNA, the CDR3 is TGTGCCAGCACCCACGGAGGGAACGAGCAGTACTTC. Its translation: CASTHGGNEQYF.

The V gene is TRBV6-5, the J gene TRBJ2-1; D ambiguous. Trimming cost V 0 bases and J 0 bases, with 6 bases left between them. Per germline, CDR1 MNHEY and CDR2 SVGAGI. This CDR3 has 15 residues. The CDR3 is CASSYSPPSYNEQFF. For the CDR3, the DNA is TGTGCCAGCAGTTACTCCCCGCCCTCCTACAATGAGCAGTTCTTC.

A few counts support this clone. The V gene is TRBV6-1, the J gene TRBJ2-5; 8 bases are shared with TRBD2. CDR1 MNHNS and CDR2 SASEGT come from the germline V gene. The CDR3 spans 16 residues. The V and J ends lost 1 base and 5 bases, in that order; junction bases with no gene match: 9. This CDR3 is CASSEGAGRAWETQYF. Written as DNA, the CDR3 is TGTGCCAGCAGTGAAGGGGCCGGGAGGGCCTGGGAGACCCAGTACTTC.

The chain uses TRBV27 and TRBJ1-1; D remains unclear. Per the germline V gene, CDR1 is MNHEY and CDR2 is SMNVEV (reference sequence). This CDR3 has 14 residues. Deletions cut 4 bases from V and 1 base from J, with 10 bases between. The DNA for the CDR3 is TGTGCCAGCAGTTCCCGTTCGCAGAACACTGAAGCTTTCTTT. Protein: CASSSRSQNTEAFF.

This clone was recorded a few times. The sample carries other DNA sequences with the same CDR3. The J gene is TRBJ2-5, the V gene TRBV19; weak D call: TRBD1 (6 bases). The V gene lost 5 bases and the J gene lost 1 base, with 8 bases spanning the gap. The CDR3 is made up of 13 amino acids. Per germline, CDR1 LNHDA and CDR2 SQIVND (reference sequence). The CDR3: CASSGTIQETQYF. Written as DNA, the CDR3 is TGTGCCAGTAGTGGGACAATCCAAGAGACCCAGTACTTC.

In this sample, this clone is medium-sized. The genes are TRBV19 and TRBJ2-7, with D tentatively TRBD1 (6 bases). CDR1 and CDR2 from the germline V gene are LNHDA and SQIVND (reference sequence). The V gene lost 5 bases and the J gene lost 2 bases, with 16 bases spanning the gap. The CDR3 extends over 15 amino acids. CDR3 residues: CASSLTGTPTYEQYF. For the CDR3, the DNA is TGTGCCAGTAGTCTTACCGGGACACCCACCTACGAGCAGTACTTC.

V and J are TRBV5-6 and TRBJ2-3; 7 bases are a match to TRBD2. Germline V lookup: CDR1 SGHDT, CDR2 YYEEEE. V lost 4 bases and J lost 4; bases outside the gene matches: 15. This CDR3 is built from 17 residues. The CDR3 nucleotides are TGTGCCAGCAGCCCGCGATGGGGGAGGGCCAATTCAGATACGCAGTATTTT. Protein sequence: CASSPRWGRANSDTQYF.

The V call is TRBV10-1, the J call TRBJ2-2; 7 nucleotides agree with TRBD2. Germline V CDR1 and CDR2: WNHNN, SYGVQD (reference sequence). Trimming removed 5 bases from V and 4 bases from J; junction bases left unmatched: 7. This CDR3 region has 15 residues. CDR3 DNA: TGCGCCAGCAGTAACGAGGGCGGGAGCACCGGGGAGCTGTTTTTT. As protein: CASSNEGGSTGELFF.

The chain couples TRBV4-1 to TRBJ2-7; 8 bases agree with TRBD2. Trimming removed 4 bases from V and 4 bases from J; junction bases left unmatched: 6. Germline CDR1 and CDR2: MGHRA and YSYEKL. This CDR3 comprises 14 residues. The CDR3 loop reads CASSLSASGYEQYF. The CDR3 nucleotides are TGCGCCAGCAGCCTCTCGGCTAGCGGGTACGAGCAGTACTTC.